A selection of T cell receptor beta chains follows, all from one sample in a study of blood T cell repertoires in COVID-19. Using immunoSEQ multiplex PCR, the repertoire was profiled, and TCRdb retains in-frame clones only, with some absent. The repertoire has more than 150,000 clones, over 75% of them found once; the top ten carry 13%. Specimen: peripheral blood. The receptors were sampled from a man aged 45-65 years who had recovered from COVID-19. CDR3s include the opening cysteine and the closing phenylalanine or tryptophan. Each record gives: D gene, clone size, V gene, J gene, CDR3 protein, CDR3 DNA. D genes are given only for firm matches. Some rows have no size entry. The others give once, few or many, or a class for an expanded clone.

NA	NA	TRBV5-1	TRBJ2-7	CASSLESGGLYEQYF	TGCGCCAGCAGCTTGGAATCCGGCGGCCTCTACGAGCAGTACTTC
TRBD2	NA	TRBV28	TRBJ2-2	CASSPRRRASGSDTGELFF	TGTGCCAGCAGTCCTCGACGAAGGGCTAGCGGGAGTGATACCGGGGAGCTGTTTTTT
NA	NA	TRBV5-6	TRBJ1-2	CASNPGTYYGYTF	TGTGCCAGCAACCCGGGGACTTACTATGGCTACACCTTC
TRBD2	NA	TRBV7-2	TRBJ2-7	CASSSRLAGGSEQYF	TGTGCCAGCAGCTCGAGACTAGCGGGAGGCTCCGAGCAGTACTTC
NA	once	TRBV4-1	TRBJ1-4	CASSQDYRGNEKLFF	TGCGCCAGCAGCCAAGATTACAGAGGGAATGAAAAACTGTTTTTT
NA	NA	TRBV7-2	TRBJ1-1	CASSPRLGGNTEAFF	TGTGCCAGCAGCCCGCGATTGGGGGGGAACACTGAAGCTTTCTTT
NA	few	TRBV3-1/TRBV3-2	TRBJ1-1	CASTSTSRNTEAFF	TGTGCCAGCACCTCCACTTCGCGGAACACTGAAGCTTTCTTT
TRBD2	NA	TRBV11-2	TRBJ2-1	CASSVGSGSSYNEQFF	TGTGCCAGCAGCGTAGGGAGCGGGAGCTCCTACAATGAGCAGTTCTTC
NA	NA	TRBV7-9	TRBJ2-1	CASSFEAEQFF	TGTGCCAGCAGCTTTGAGGCTGAGCAGTTCTTC
TRBD1	NA	TRBV30	TRBJ1-2	CAWSRDRGQGGYTF	TGTGCCTGGAGCCGGGACAGGGGGCAAGGTGGCTACACCTTC
TRBD1	NA	TRBV6-5	TRBJ1-4	CASRLQGDNEKLFF	TGTGCCAGCAGACTTCAGGGGGATAATGAAAAACTGTTTTTT
NA	NA	TRBV5-6	TRBJ2-3	CASSLVGSHTDTQYF	TGTGCCAGCAGCTTGGTCGGGAGTCACACAGATACGCAGTATTTT
TRBD1	NA	TRBV5-4	TRBJ2-3	CASSLEGQSTDTQYF	TGTGCCAGCAGCTTGGAGGGACAGAGCACAGATACGCAGTATTTT
TRBD1	NA	TRBV7-9	TRBJ1-2	CASSYRQGSYGYTF	TGTGCCAGCAGCTACCGACAGGGTAGCTATGGCTACACCTTC
NA	NA	TRBV19	TRBJ1-3	CATWGDVFGRPTGNTIYF	TGTGCCACATGGGGGGACGTTTTCGGCAGACCTACTGGAAACACCATATATTTT
NA	NA	TRBV7-9	TRBJ1-2	CASSRTLDYGYTF	TGTGCCAGCAGCAGGACACTCGACTATGGCTACACCTTC
NA	NA	TRBV2	TRBJ1-1	CASGLYNLNTEAFF	TGTGCCAGCGGACTCTACAACCTGAACACTGAAGCTTTCTTT
NA	NA	TRBV3-1/TRBV3-2	TRBJ2-1	CASSQLTALNRQFF	TGTGCCAGCAGCCAATTGACTGCGCTCAATCGGCAGTTCTTC
NA	NA	TRBV7-8	TRBJ2-1	CASSQEMGREQFF	TGTGCCAGCAGCCAAGAGATGGGGCGTGAGCAGTTCTTC
NA	NA	TRBV25-1	TRBJ1-4	CASSGGRQGFNEKLFF	TGTGCCAGCAGTGGGGGCCGGCAGGGGTTTAATGAAAAACTGTTTTTT
NA	NA	TRBV18	TRBJ1-5	CASSYYNQPQHF	TGTGCCAGCTCTTATTACAATCAGCCCCAGCATTTT
NA	NA	TRBV27	TRBJ2-5	CASRGHSQETQYF	TGTGCCAGCAGGGGACACAGCCAAGAGACCCAGTACTTC
NA	few	TRBV6-1	TRBJ1-1	CASSDRVNTEAFF	TGTGCCAGCAGTGACAGGGTGAACACTGAAGCTTTCTTT
NA	NA	TRBV3-1/TRBV3-2	TRBJ2-3	CASSLGGVGTDTQYF	TGTGCCAGCAGCCTCGGCGGGGTCGGCACAGATACGCAGTATTTT
TRBD1	NA	TRBV28	TRBJ2-1	CASSSTGGGRNEQFF	TGTGCCAGCAGTTCAACAGGGGGCGGAAGGAATGAGCAGTTCTTC
TRBD2	NA	TRBV4-1	TRBJ2-7	CASSILSGSSYEQYF	TGCGCCAGCAGCATCCTGAGCGGGAGCTCCTACGAGCAGTACTTC
TRBD1	few	TRBV6-5	TRBJ1-2	CASSYDRDGYTF	TGTGCCAGCAGTTATGACAGGGATGGCTACACCTTC
TRBD2	NA	TRBV19	TRBJ2-7	CASSRAGRGEQYF	TGTGCCAGTAGTAGAGCGGGAAGAGGCGAGCAGTACTTC
TRBD1	NA	TRBV4-1	TRBJ1-1	CASSQAKTGSPEAFF	TGCGCCAGCAGCCAAGCGAAGACAGGGTCCCCTGAAGCTTTCTTT
NA	NA	TRBV7-3	TRBJ2-1	CASSLRSPAGYNEQFF	TGTGCCAGCAGCTTAAGATCTCCCGCCGGCTACAATGAGCAGTTCTTC
NA	NA	TRBV5-1	TRBJ1-6	CASRARVESPLHF	TGCGCCAGCCGTGCGCGGGTGGAGTCACCCCTCCACTTT
NA	NA	TRBV29-1	TRBJ1-1	CSVEKGEPNTEAFF	TGCAGCGTTGAAAAGGGGGAACCGAACACTGAAGCTTTCTTT
TRBD1	NA	TRBV28	TRBJ2-7	CASSSGTGAYEQYF	TGTGCCAGCAGTTCCGGGACAGGAGCCTACGAGCAGTACTTC
TRBD2	NA	TRBV7-2	TRBJ2-3	CASRLGASGVTDTQYF	TGTGCCAGCAGGCTCGGGGCTAGCGGGGTCACAGATACGCAGTATTTT
NA	NA	TRBV6-6	TRBJ2-7	CATGAGNYEQYF	TGTGCCACGGGAGCGGGCAATTACGAGCAGTACTTC
NA	NA	TRBV3-1/TRBV3-2	TRBJ2-5	CASSRNGQETQYF	TGTGCCAGCAGCCGAAACGGTCAAGAGACCCAGTACTTC
TRBD1	NA	TRBV7-8	TRBJ2-7	CASSPFLGQGAYEQYF	TGTGCCAGCAGCCCATTCCTAGGACAGGGGGCTTACGAGCAGTACTTC
TRBD1	NA	TRBV20-1	TRBJ2-3	CSASPPGGQHYTDTQYF	TGCAGTGCTAGTCCCCCAGGGGGACAGCATTACACAGATACGCAGTATTTT
NA	NA	TRBV3-1/TRBV3-2	TRBJ2-2	CASSHLGRGGGELFF	TGTGCCAGCAGCCACCTGGGTCGGGGTGGCGGGGAGCTGTTTTTT
NA	NA	TRBV10-3	TRBJ1-2	CAISEPAGERGFF	TGTGCCATCAGTGAGCCGGCAGGGGAAAGAGGTTTCTTC
NA	once	TRBV28	TRBJ2-1	CASSPRTAYNEQFF	TGTGCCAGCAGTCCCCGGACAGCTTACAATGAGCAGTTCTTC
NA	few	TRBV2	TRBJ2-7	CASRGDIFYEQYF	TGTGCCAGCAGGGGGGACATCTTCTACGAGCAGTACTTC
NA	NA	TRBV27	TRBJ2-2	CASSSQTGPYTGELFF	TGTGCCAGCAGTTCCCAGACAGGACCTTACACCGGGGAGCTGTTTTTT
NA	NA	TRBV5-4	TRBJ1-2	CASSLDSYGYTF	TGTGCCAGCAGCTTGGACAGCTATGGCTACACCTTC
NA	NA	TRBV28	TRBJ1-1	CASSLQGSTEAFF	TGTGCCAGCAGTCTCCAGGGAAGCACTGAAGCTTTCTTT
TRBD1	NA	TRBV25-1	TRBJ2-7	CASSERQGSHEQYF	TGTGCCAGCAGTGAGAGACAGGGTTCCCACGAGCAGTACTTC
TRBD2	NA	TRBV7-9	TRBJ2-1	CASSPGGLAGVVSYNEQFF	TGTGCCAGCAGCCCCGGGGGCCTAGCGGGAGTTGTTTCCTACAATGAGCAGTTCTTC
TRBD1	NA	TRBV30	TRBJ1-4	CACDRGYATNEKLFF	TGTGCCTGCGACAGGGGTTACGCAACTAATGAAAAACTGTTTTTT
NA	few	TRBV4-1	TRBJ1-1	CASSQDFVEGPLIGTEAFF	TGCGCCAGCAGCCAAGATTTTGTCGAGGGCCCGCTGATCGGCACTGAAGCTTTCTTT
TRBD1	NA	TRBV3-1/TRBV3-2	TRBJ1-4	CASSQEPGQGYEKLFF	TGTGCCAGCAGCCAAGAGCCGGGACAGGGGTATGAAAAACTGTTTTTT
TRBD2	once	TRBV11-3	TRBJ2-1	CASSRGLAGYNEQFF	TGTGCCAGCAGCCGAGGACTAGCGGGATACAATGAGCAGTTCTTC